This T cell receptor beta chain was identified in a study of CD8 T cells in ankylosing spondylitis. V was clipped by 4 bases and J by 0 bases; unmatched bases: 6. The CDR3 totals 16 residues. Germline CDR1 and CDR2: MNHEY and SVGAGI. TCRdb re-derived calls from the 5' RACE reads in MiXCR, one entry per CDR3 protein. The sample contains 270,000 or so distinct CDR3 sequences, roughly 18% of which appear only once. The sequenced sample consisted of blood, either unsorted or a sorted T cell fraction (not recorded which). This TCR derives from a male donor with ankylosing spondylitis or in good health (not recorded which). This chain connects TRBV6-5 to TRBJ2-7; 10 positions agree with TRBD2. CDR3 sequence reads: CASSSFSGRFSYEQYF. The CDR3, as DNA: TGTGCCAGCAGTTCCTTTAGCGGGAGGTTCTCCTACGAGCAGTACTTC.